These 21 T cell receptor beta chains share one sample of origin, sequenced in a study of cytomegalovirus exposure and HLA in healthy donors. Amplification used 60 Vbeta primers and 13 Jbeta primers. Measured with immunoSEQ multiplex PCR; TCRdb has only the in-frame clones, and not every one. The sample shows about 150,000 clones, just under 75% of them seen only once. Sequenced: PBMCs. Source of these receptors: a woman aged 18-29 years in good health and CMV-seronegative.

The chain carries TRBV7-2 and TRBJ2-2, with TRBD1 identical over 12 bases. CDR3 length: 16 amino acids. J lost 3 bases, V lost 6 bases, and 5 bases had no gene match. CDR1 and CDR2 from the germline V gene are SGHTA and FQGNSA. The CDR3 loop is CASRLGQGAYTGELFF. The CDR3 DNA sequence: TGTGCCAGCAGGCTGGGACAGGGGGCTTACACCGGGGAGCTGTTTTTT.

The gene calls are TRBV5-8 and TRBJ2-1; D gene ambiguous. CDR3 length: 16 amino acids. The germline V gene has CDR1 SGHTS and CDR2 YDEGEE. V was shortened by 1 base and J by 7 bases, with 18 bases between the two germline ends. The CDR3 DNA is TGTGCCAGCAGCTTGTCACCACCTAGAAACTTAAATGAGCAGTTCTTC. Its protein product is CASSLSPPRNLNEQFF. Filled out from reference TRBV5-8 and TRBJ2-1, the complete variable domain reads EAGVTQSPTHLIKTRGQQATLRCSPISGHTSVYWYQQALGLGLQFLLWYDEGEERNRGNFPPRFSGRQFPNYSSELNVNALELEDSALYLCASSLSPPRNLNEQFFGPGTRLTVL.

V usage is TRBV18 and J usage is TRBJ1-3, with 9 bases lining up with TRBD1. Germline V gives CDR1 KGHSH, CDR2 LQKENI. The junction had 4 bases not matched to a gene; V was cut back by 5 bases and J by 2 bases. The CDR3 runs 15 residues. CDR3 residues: CASSADRGPGNTIYF. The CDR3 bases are TGTGCCAGCTCAGCGGACAGGGGACCTGGAAACACCATATATTTT.

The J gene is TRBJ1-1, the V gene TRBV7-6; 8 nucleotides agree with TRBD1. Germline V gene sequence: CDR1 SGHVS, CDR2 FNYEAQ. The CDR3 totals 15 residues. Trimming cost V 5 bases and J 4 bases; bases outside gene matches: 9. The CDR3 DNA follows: TGTGCCAGCAGCCAAGGGACAGGCTTCACCACTGAAGCTTTCTTT. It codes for CASSQGTGFTTEAFF.

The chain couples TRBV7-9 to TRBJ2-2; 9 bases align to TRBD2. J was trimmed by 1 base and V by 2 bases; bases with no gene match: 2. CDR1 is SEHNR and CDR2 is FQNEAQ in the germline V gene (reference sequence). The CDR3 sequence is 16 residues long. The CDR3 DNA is TGTGCCAGCAGCTTATCTAGCGGGATGAACACCGGGGAGCTGTTTTTT. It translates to CASSLSSGMNTGELFF.

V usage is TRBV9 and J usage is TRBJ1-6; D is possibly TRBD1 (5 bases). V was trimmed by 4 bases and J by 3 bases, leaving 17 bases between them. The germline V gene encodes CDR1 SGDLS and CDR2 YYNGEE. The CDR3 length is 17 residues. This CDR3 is CASSSRDSLNYNSPLHF. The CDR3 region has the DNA TGTGCCAGCAGCTCGCGAGACAGCCTTAACTATAATTCACCCCTCCACTTT.

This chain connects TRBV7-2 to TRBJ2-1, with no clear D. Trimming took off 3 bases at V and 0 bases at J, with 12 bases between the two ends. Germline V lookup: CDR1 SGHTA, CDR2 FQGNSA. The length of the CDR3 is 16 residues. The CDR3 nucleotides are TGTGCCAGCAGCTTGCTCTATAAGAGCTCCTACAATGAGCAGTTCTTC. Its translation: CASSLLYKSSYNEQFF.

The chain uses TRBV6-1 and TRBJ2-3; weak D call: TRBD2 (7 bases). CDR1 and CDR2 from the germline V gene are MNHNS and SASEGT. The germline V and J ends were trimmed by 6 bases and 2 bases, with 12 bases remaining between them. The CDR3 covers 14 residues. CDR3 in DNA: TGTGCCAGCAGACGGGGGGCCCTCACAGATACGCAGTATTTT. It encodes CASRRGALTDTQYF.

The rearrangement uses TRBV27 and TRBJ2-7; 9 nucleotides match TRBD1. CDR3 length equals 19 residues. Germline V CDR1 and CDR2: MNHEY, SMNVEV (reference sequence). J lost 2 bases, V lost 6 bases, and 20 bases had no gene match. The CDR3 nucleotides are TGTGCCAGCAGGCGCCAGCCGGGACAGGGAACAATTAGTACCTACGAGCAGTACTTC. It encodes CASRRQPGQGTISTYEQYF.

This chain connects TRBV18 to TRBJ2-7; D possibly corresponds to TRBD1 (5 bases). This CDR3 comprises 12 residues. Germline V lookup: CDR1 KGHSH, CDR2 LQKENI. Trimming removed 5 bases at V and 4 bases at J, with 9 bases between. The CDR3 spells CASSETEYEQYF. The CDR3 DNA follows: TGTGCCAGCTCAGAGACAGAATACGAGCAGTACTTC.

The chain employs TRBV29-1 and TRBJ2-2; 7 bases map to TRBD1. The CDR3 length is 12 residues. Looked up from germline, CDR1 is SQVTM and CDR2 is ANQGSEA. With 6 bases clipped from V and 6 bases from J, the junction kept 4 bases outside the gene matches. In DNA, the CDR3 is TGCAGCGTGAATGGACAGGCCGGGGAGCTGTTTTTT. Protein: CSVNGQAGELFF.

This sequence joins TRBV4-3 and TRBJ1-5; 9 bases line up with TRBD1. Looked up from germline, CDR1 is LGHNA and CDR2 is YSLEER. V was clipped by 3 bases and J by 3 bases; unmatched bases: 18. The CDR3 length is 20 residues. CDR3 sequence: CASSHHVFGLGTGNNQPQHF. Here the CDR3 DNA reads TGCGCCAGCAGCCACCACGTGTTTGGGCTGGGGACAGGGAACAATCAGCCCCAGCATTTT.

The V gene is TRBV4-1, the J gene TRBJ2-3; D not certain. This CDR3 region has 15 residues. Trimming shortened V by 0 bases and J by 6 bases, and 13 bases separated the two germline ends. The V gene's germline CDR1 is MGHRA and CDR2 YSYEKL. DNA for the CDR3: TGCGCCAGCAGCCAAGAGGCCCACAACGGGGATACGCAGTATTTT. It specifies CASSQEAHNGDTQYF.

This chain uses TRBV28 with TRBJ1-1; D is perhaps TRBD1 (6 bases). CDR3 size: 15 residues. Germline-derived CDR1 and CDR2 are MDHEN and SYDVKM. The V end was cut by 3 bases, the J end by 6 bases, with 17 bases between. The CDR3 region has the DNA TGTGCCAGCAGTTTGGGGGGGGGCGGGAGGTCTGAAGCTTTCTTT. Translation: CASSLGGGGRSEAFF.

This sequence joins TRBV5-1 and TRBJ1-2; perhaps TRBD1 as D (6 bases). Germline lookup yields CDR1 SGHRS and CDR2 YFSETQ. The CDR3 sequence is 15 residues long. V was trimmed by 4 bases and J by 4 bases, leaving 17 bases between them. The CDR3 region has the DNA TGCGCCAGCAGCGTAACGGTGGACAGCGGCTATGGCTACACCTTC. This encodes CASSVTVDSGYGYTF.

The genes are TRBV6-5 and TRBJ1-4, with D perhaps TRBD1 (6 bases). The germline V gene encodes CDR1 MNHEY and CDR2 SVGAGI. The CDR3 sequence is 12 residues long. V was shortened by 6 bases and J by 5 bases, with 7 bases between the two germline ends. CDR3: CASRGTNEKLFF. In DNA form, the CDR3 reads TGTGCCAGCAGAGGGACAAATGAAAAACTGTTTTTT.

CDR3 nucleotides: TGCGCCAGCAGCAAGGGACTAGCGGGGGGTGAGCAGTTCTTC. This codes for CASSKGLAGGEQFF. The chain couples TRBV5-1 to TRBJ2-1, with 15 bases matching TRBD2. J lost 9 bases, V lost 4 bases, and 2 bases had no gene match. This CDR3 is built from 14 residues. Germline CDR1 SGHRS, CDR2 YFSETQ.

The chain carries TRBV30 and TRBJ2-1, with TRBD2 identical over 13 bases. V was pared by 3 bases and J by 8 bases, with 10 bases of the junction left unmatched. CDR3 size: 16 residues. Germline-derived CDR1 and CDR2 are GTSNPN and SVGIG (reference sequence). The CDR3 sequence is CAWSQGLAGHSDEQFF. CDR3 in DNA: TGTGCCTGGAGCCAGGGACTAGCGGGACATTCCGATGAGCAGTTCTTC.

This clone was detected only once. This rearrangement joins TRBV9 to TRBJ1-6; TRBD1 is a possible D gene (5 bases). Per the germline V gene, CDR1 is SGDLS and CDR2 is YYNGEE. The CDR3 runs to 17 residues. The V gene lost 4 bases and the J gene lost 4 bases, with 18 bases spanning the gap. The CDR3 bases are TGTGCCAGCAGCCCCAGTCCAGGGCTGGCGTATAATTCACCCCTCCACTTT. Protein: CASSPSPGLAYNSPLHF.

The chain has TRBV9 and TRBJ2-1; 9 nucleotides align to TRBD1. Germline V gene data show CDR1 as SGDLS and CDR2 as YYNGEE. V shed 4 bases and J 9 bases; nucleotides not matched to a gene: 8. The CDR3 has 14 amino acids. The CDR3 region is CASSPGQGRVEQFF. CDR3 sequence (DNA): TGTGCCAGCAGCCCCGGACAGGGGAGAGTTGAGCAGTTCTTC.

As DNA, the CDR3 is TGTGCCAGCAGGCCTCGGGACAGGGAACTCACCTTTGGCTACACCTTC. Protein: CASRPRDRELTFGYTF. V is TRBV27 and J is TRBJ1-2; 9 bases fit TRBD1. Germline CDR1 is MNHEY and CDR2 is SMNVEV (reference sequence). This CDR3 comprises 16 residues. V lost 6 bases to trimming and J lost 7 bases; unmatched junction nucleotides: 15.